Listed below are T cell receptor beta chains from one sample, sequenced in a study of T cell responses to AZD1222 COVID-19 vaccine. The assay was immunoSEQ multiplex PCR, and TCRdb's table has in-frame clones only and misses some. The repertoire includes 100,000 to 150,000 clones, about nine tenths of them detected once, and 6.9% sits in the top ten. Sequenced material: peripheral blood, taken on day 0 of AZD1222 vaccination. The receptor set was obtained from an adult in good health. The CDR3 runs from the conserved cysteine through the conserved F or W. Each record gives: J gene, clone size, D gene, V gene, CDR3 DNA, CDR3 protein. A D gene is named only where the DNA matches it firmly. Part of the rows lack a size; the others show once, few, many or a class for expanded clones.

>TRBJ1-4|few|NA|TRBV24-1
TGTGCCACCAGACATGAAAAACTGTTTTTT
CATRHEKLFF
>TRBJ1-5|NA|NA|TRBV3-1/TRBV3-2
TGTGCCAGCAGCCAAGATTTCGGACAGACATGGCCCCAGCATTTT
CASSQDFGQTWPQHF
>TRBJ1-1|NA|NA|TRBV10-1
TGCGCCAGCAGTGTGAACAGGGATATGAACACTGAAGCTTTCTTT
CASSVNRDMNTEAFF
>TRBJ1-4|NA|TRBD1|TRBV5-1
TGCGCCAGCAGCTTGGGAGTAGCGACAGGGAGGGGTGAAAAACTGTTTTTT
CASSLGVATGRGEKLFF
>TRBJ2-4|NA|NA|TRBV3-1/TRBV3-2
TGTGCCAGCAGCGGGGCGGTAGCCAAAAACATTCAGTACTTC
CASSGAVAKNIQYF
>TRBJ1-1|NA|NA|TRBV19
TGTGCCAGTAGTATAGTCCCGAACACTGAAGCTTTCTTT
CASSIVPNTEAFF
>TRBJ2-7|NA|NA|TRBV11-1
TGTGCCAGCAGCTTAGCTGGGACAACCTACGAGCAGTACTTC
CASSLAGTTYEQYF
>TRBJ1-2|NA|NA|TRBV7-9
TGTGCCAGCAGCTTAGTGGGGGAGGGCTATGGCTACACCTTC
CASSLVGEGYGYTF
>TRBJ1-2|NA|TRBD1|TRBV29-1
TGCAGCGTGGGACAGGGAAATGGCTACACCTTC
CSVGQGNGYTF
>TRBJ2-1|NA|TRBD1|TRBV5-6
TGTGCCAGCAGCATTGACAGGGGACCGATCAATGAGCAGTTCTTC
CASSIDRGPINEQFF
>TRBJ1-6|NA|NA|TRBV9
TGTGCCAGCAGCGTAGCCGGGGGAGTAAATTCACCCCTCCACTTT
CASSVAGGVNSPLHF